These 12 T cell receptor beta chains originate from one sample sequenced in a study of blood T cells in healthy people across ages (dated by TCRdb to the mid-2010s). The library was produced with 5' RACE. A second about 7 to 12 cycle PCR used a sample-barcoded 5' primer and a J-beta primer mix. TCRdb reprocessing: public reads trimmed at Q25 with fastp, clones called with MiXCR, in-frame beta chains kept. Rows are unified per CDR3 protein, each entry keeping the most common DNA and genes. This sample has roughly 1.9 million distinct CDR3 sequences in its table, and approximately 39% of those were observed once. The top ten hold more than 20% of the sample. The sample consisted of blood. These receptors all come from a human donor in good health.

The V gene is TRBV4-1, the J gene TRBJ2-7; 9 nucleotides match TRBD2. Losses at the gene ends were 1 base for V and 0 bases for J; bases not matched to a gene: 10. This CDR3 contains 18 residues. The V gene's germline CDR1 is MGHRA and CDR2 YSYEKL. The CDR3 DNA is TGCGCCAGCAGCCAAGGGGTAGCGGGGGCTTTCTCCTCCTACGAGCAGTACTTC. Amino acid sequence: CASSQGVAGAFSSYEQYF.

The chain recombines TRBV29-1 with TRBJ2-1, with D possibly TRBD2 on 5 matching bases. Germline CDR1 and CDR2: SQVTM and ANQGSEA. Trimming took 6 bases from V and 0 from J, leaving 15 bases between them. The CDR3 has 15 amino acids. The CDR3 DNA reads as TGCAGCGTCCTTAGGACTTCCTTCTCCTACAATGAGCAGTTCTTC. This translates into CSVLRTSFSYNEQFF.

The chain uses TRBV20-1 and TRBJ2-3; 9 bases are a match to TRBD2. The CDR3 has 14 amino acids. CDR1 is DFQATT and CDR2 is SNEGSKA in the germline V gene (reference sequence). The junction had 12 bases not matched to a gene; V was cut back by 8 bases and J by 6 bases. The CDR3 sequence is CSLTRGGVSDTQYF. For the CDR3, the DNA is TGCAGTCTTACCCGCGGGGGGGTGTCGGATACGCAGTATTTT.

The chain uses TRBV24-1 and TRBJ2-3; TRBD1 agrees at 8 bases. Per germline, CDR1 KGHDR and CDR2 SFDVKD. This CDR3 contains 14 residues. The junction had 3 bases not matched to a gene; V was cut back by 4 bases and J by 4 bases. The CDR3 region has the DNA TGTGCCACCAGTGACCGGACAGGGCCAGATACGCAGTATTTT. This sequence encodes CATSDRTGPDTQYF.

The CDR3 nucleotides read TGCGCCAGCAGCTTGGACGGACGGAAAAACAATCAGCCCCAGCATTTT. It codes for CASSLDGRKNNQPQHF. This chain joins TRBV5-1 and TRBJ1-5; no clear D gene. V was shortened by 0 bases and J by 3 bases, with 13 bases between the two germline ends. Germline CDR1 reads SGHRS; CDR2 reads YFSETQ. The CDR3 runs 16 residues.

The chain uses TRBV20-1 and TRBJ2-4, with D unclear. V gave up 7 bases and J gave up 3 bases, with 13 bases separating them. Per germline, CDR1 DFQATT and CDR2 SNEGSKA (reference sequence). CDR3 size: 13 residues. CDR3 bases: TGCAGTGGGGCTACGAAAAACAAAAACATTCAGTACTTC. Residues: CSGATKNKNIQYF.

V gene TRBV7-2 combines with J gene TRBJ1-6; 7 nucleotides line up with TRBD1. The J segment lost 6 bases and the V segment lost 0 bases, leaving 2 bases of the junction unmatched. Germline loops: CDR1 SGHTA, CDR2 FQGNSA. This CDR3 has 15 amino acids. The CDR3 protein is CASSLATGPNSPLHF. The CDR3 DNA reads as TGTGCCAGCAGCTTAGCGACAGGGCCTAATTCACCCCTCCACTTT.

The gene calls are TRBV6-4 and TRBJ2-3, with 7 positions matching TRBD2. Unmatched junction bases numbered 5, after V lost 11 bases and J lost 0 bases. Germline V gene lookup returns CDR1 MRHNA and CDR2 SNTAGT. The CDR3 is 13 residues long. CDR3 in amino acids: CAGAGLSTDTQYF. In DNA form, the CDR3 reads TGTGCCGGAGCGGGATTAAGCACAGATACGCAGTATTTT.

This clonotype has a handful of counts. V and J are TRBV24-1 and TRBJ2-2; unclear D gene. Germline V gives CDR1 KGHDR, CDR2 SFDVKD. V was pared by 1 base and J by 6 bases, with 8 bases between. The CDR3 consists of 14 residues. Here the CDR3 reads CATSDLKDPGELFF. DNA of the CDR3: TGTGCCACCAGTGATTTAAAGGATCCCGGGGAGCTGTTTTTT.

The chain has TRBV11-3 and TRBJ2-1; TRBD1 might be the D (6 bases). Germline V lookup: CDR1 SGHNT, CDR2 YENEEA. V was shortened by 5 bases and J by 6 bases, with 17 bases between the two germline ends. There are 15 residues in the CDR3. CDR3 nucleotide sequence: TGTGCCAGCAGCACCCGGGACACCCGAGGCAATGAGCAGTTCTTC. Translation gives CASSTRDTRGNEQFF.

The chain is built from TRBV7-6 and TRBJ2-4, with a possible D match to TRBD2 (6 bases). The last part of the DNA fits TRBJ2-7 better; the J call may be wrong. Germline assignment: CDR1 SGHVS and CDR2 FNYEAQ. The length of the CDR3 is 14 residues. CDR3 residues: CASSIRDGGIEQYF. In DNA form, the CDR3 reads TGTGCCAGCAGCATCAGGGACGGAGGGATCGAGCAGTACTTC.

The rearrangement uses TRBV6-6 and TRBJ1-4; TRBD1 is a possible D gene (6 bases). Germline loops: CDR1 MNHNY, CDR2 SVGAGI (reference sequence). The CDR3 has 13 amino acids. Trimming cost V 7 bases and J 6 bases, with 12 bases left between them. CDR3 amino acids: CASKQGIDEKLFF. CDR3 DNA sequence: TGTGCCAGCAAACAGGGAATAGATGAAAAACTGTTTTTT.